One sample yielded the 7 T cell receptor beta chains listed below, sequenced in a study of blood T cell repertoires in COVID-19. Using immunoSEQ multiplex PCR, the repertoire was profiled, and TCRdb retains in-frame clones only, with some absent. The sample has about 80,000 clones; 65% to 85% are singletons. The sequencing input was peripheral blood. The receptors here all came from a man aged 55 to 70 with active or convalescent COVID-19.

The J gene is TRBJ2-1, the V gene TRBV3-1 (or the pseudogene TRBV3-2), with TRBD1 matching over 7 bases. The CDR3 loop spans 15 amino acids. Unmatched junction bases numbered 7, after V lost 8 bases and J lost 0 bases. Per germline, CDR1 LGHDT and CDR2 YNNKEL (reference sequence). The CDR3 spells CASGRQGVSYNEQFF. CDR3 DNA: TGTGCCAGCGGAAGACAGGGAGTCTCCTACAATGAGCAGTTCTTC.

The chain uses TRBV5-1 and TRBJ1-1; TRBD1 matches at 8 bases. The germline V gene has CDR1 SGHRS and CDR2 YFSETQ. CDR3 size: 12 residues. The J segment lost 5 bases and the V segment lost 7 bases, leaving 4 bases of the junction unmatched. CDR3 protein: CASSDRGTEAFF. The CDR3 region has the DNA TGCGCCAGCTCTGACAGGGGAACTGAAGCTTTCTTT.

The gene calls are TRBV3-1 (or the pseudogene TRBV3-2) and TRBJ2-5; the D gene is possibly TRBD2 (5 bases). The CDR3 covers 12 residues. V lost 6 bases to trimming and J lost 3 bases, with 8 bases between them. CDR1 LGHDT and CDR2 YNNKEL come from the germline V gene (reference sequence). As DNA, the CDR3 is TGTGCCAGCAGGGACTTTAAAGAGACCCAGTACTTC. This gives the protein CASRDFKETQYF.

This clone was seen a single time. The CDR3 DNA reads as TGTGCCAGCAGGAGCGCCGGGACTCTGAACACCGGGGAGCTGTTTTTT. This encodes CASRSAGTLNTGELFF. The genes are TRBV5-5 and TRBJ2-2; possible D gene TRBD2, 6 bases. The CDR3 is 16 amino acids. The germline CDR1 and CDR2 sequences are SGHKS and YYEKEE (reference sequence). V shed 5 bases and J shed 1 base, with 15 bases lying between them.

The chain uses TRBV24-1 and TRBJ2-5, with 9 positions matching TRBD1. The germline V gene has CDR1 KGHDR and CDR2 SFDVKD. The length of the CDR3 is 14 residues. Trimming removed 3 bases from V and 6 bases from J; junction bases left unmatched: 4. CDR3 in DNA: TGTGCCACCAGTGATGGGACAGGGTTTCAGACCCAGTACTTC. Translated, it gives CATSDGTGFQTQYF.

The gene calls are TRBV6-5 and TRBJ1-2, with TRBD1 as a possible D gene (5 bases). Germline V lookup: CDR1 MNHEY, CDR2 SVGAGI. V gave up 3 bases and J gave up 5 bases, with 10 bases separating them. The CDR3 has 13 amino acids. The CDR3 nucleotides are TGTGCCAGCAGTTATAGACAGCAGTATGGCTACACCTTC. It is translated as CASSYRQQYGYTF.

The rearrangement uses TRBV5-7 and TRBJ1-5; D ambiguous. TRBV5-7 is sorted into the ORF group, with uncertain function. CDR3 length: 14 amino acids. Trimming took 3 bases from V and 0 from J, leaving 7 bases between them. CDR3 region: CASSWAISNQPQHF. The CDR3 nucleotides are TGTGCCAGCAGCTGGGCCATTAGCAATCAGCCCCAGCATTTT.